A selection of T cell receptor beta chains follows, all from one sample in a study of cytomegalovirus exposure and HLA in healthy donors. Sequenced by immunoSEQ multiplex PCR; TCRdb stores in-frame clones only, minus some. The profile covers about 41,000 clones, with over 75% appearing a single time and 2.5% to 3.5% taken by the ten largest. Specimen: PBMCs. All receptors derive from a man aged 50-59 years in good health and CMV-seronegative. Each CDR3 is given with its conserved first and last residue.

J	V	CDR3
TRBJ1-2	TRBV9	CASSVGPRHGYTF
TRBJ2-3	TRBV15	CATSKGRQDSTDTQYF
TRBJ2-7	TRBV28	CASKDGDSYEQYF
TRBJ2-5	TRBV11-3	CASSRAGGGTQYF
TRBJ1-1	TRBV6-5	CASSLGLGGNTEAFF
TRBJ2-1	TRBV28	CATPPVSGSRNEQFF
TRBJ1-1	TRBV4-3	CASSQPHPGGGTEAFF
TRBJ2-3	TRBV6-1	CASLDRGKTDTQYF
TRBJ1-5	TRBV4-2	CASSQVTGAEVHQPQHF
TRBJ2-5	TRBV7-9	CASSSPERAWETQYF
TRBJ2-5	TRBV28	CASRTGTGAFETQYF
TRBJ2-2	TRBV13	CASSQADREAGTGELFF
TRBJ2-7	TRBV7-9	CASSLGNSGDYEQYF
TRBJ2-1	TRBV5-4	CASSAGQASYNEQFF
TRBJ1-1	TRBV29-1	CSALGGGTEAFF
TRBJ1-1	TRBV5-1	CASSFGQGNTEAFF
TRBJ2-2	TRBV27	CASTKGSGSIGELFF
TRBJ2-3	TRBV11-2	CASSLDLSSGRNTQYF
TRBJ2-2	TRBV5-4	CASSSGTRNTGELFF
TRBJ2-1	TRBV18	CASSPTTSGGAGEQFF
TRBJ2-7	TRBV7-6	CASSHGQETYEQYF
TRBJ2-1	TRBV11-1	CASSPARAGRNEQFF